The clone carrying this T cell receptor (beta chain) came up a few times. As yet, its antigen is unknown. This specimen belongs to a study of beta chain features in type 1 diabetes. Expressed TCRB transcripts were sequenced after all isolated RNA was converted to cDNA. Repertoires were generated with immunoSEQ multiplex PCR, while TCRdb's copy carries only in-frame clones and drops some. The sample carries a few hundred thousand clones, 8% to 10% recorded once. Study-wide points: Shorter TCRB CDR3s, moderately but significantly so, marked every one of the four CD4+ subsets in Type 1 diabetes patients.

Germline V gene sequence: CDR1 MNHEY, CDR2 SVGAGI. Trimming removed 7 bases from V and 1 base from J, with 10 bases in between. There are 13 residues in the CDR3. Specimen: central memory CD4+ T cells from blood. The TCR was taken from a man between 25 and 39 years old with type 1 diabetes. The V gene is TRBV6-5, the J gene TRBJ1-1; perhaps TRBD1 as D (6 bases). The CDR3 loop reads CASKQGPNTEAFF. CDR3 DNA sequence: TGTGCCAGCAAACAGGGTCCGAACACTGAAGCTTTCTTT.